The 18 T cell receptor beta chains presented below share a single source sample, sequenced in a study of CD8 T cells in Susac syndrome. Random hexamers were used to reverse transcribe 0.5 to 1 ug of RNA. TCRdb re-called the immunoSEQ multiplex PCR reads through MiXCR, storing one row per CDR3 protein. This sample has 250,000 to 300,000 distinct CDR3 sequences; roughly 85% occur once, and the top ten carry approximately 0.11%. The sample was CD8+ T cells from PBMCs. The receptors come from a human donor with multiple sclerosis.

The rearrangement joins TRBV6-1 to TRBJ2-7, with TRBD1 as a possible D gene (5 bases). The CDR3 loop spans 15 amino acids. V was pared by 1 base and J by 6 bases, with 16 bases between. CDR1 MNHNS and CDR2 SASEGT come from the germline V gene. The DNA of the CDR3 is TGTGCCAGCAGTGAAGAGGGGCATCCGGGCCCCGAGCAGTACTTC. Residues: CASSEEGHPGPEQYF.

The chain recombines TRBV4-1 with TRBJ1-2; perhaps TRBD1 as D (6 bases). The germline V gene encodes CDR1 MGHRA and CDR2 YSYEKL. This CDR3 contains 16 residues. The V gene lost 4 bases and the J gene lost 5 bases, with 20 bases spanning the gap. CDR3 region: CASSPRQDSVGYGYTF. The DNA for the CDR3 is TGCGCCAGCAGCCCCAGACAGGACTCCGTTGGATATGGCTACACCTTC.

The gene calls are TRBV6-4 and TRBJ2-5; no clear D gene. Germline values: CDR1 MRHNA, CDR2 SNTAGT. The CDR3 runs to 13 residues. V lost 0 bases, J lost 7 bases, and 9 bases lay in between. The CDR3 loop reads CASSDSSHGTQYF. The CDR3 DNA follows: TGTGCCAGCAGTGACTCGAGTCATGGGACCCAGTACTTC.

The table lists this clonotype with a few counts. The chain combines TRBV5-1 with TRBJ2-7, with 8 bases matching TRBD1. This CDR3 has 13 amino acids. J gave up 3 bases and V 5 bases, and 4 bases lay outside the gene matches. Germline lookup yields CDR1 SGHRS and CDR2 YFSETQ. The CDR3 loop reads CASRGGQGYEQYF. CDR3 in DNA: TGCGCCAGCAGGGGAGGACAGGGCTACGAGCAGTACTTC.

The chain joins TRBV5-1 to TRBJ1-1; D might be TRBD1 (5 bases). CDR1 SGHRS and CDR2 YFSETQ come from the germline V gene. The CDR3 is 13 amino acids. Trimming removed 1 base from V and 7 bases from J, with 11 bases in between. CDR3 sequence (DNA): TGCGCCAGCAGCTTGAGTCGGGGGATTGAAGCTTTCTTT. This translates into CASSLSRGIEAFF.

The J gene is TRBJ2-2, the V gene TRBV7-6, with 10 bases that match TRBD2. The CDR3 has 17 amino acids. J gave up 3 bases and V 2 bases, and 6 bases lay outside the gene matches. Germline V CDR1 and CDR2: SGHVS, FNYEAQ. The CDR3 nucleotides read TGTGCCAGCAGCTTACGGCTAGCGGGAGAGTACACCGGGGAGCTGTTTTTT. It yields the protein CASSLRLAGEYTGELFF. The full variable domain, completed using reference TRBV7-6 and TRBJ2-2, is GAGVSQSPRYKVTKRGQDVALRCDPISGHVSLYWYRQALGQGPEFLTYFNYEAQQDKSGLPNDRFSAERPEGSISTLTIQRTEQRDSAMYRCASSLRLAGEYTGELFFGEGSRLTVL.

The J gene is TRBJ2-3, the V gene TRBV12-3 or TRBV12-4; D not certain. The CDR3 is 12 residues long. With 6 bases removed from V and 8 bases from J, the gap between germline ends came to 12 bases. Here the CDR3 reads CASSRPGVTQYF. The CDR3, as DNA: TGTGCCAGCAGCCGACCGGGTGTTACGCAGTATTTT.

V gene TRBV5-1 combines with J gene TRBJ2-1; unclear D gene. CDR1 and CDR2 (germline): SGHRS, YFSETQ. The CDR3 consists of 15 residues. V lost 3 bases, J lost 0 bases, and 10 bases lay in between. CDR3: CASSSTRNSYNEQFF. In nucleotides, the CDR3 is TGCGCCAGCAGCTCTACACGGAACTCCTACAATGAGCAGTTCTTC.

The V gene is TRBV25-1, the J gene TRBJ2-3; the D is unclear. This CDR3 comprises 10 residues. Per the germline V gene, CDR1 is MGHDK and CDR2 is SYGVNS. Trimming stripped 8 bases from V and 5 bases from J, with 5 bases between. The CDR3 spells CASERDTQYF. DNA for the CDR3: TGTGCCAGCGAAAGAGATACGCAGTATTTT.

The rearrangement links TRBV3-1 to TRBJ2-7; the D gene is possibly TRBD2 (5 bases). V lost 0 bases and J lost 6, with 15 bases in between. This CDR3 spans 15 amino acids. CDR1 and CDR2 (germline): LGHDT, YNNKEL (reference sequence). In DNA, the CDR3 is TGTGCCAGCAGCCAAGATACGGGAATAGCCTCCGAGCAGTACTTC. It translates to CASSQDTGIASEQYF.

This clonotype turned up a few times. The rearrangement links TRBV6-5 to TRBJ2-4; D gene unclear. This CDR3 contains 16 residues. The V gene lost 5 bases and the J gene lost 0 bases, with 14 bases spanning the gap. Germline-derived CDR1 and CDR2 are MNHEY and SVGAGI. The CDR3 spells CASSHRLLLAKNIQYF. The CDR3 nucleotides read TGTGCCAGCAGTCACCGACTGCTTCTAGCCAAAAACATTCAGTACTTC.

This chain joins TRBV19 and TRBJ1-5; no clear D. The CDR3 runs 14 residues. V shed 6 bases and J shed 0 bases, with 9 bases lying between them. Germline CDR1 is LNHDA and CDR2 is SQIVND (reference sequence). The CDR3 sequence: CASRPWDSNQPQHF. CDR3 coding DNA: TGTGCCAGTAGACCGTGGGATAGCAATCAGCCCCAGCATTTT.

The V and J genes are TRBV28 and TRBJ2-7; D call uncertain. The CDR3 is 18 residues long. Per the germline V gene, CDR1 is MDHEN and CDR2 is SYDVKM. With 2 bases removed from V and 0 bases from J, the gap between germline ends came to 20 bases. The CDR3 region has the DNA TGTGCCAGCAGTTTACTTCTCCCCCTTACTTCCAGCTCCTACGAGCAGTACTTC. As protein: CASSLLLPLTSSSYEQYF.

The chain links TRBV20-1 to TRBJ1-2; maybe TRBD1 (5 bases). The V and J ends lost 0 bases and 6 bases respectively, with 17 bases between them. Germline assignment: CDR1 DFQATT and CDR2 SNEGSKA (reference sequence). CDR3 length: 15 amino acids. CDR3 amino acids: CSARDPGRRTDGYTF. CDR3 nucleotides: TGCAGTGCTAGAGACCCGGGACGCCGGACGGATGGCTACACCTTC.

The chain employs TRBV6-5 and TRBJ2-7; 7 nucleotides line up with TRBD1. V gave up 0 bases and J gave up 3 bases; unmatched junction bases: 20. This CDR3 has 20 amino acids. Germline V lookup: CDR1 MNHEY, CDR2 SVGAGI. The CDR3 nucleotides are TGTGCCAGCAGTTACTCGGATTATCAGGAAGAGACAGGGACCTACTACGAGCAGTACTTC. This encodes CASSYSDYQEETGTYYEQYF.

The CDR3, as DNA: TGTGCCAGCAGCCCCCCGGGCCCCGGCGCCGGCTACGAGCAGTACTTC. Translation: CASSPPGPGAGYEQYF. The V call is TRBV28, the J call TRBJ2-7, with unresolved D. The CDR3 sequence is 16 residues long. V lost 6 bases, J lost 3 bases, and 21 bases lay in between. CDR1 is MDHEN, CDR2 SYDVKM, per germline. The complete variable domain, with remaining parts taken from reference TRBV28 and TRBJ2-7, reads DVKVTQSSRYLVKRTGEKVFLECVQDMDHENMFWYRQDPGLGLRLIYFSYDVKMKEKGDIPEGYSVSREKKERFSLILESASTNQTSMYLCASSPPGPGAGYEQYFGPGTRLTVT.

This rearrangement joins TRBV6-5 to TRBJ2-5; D remains unclear. Germline V gene lookup returns CDR1 MNHEY and CDR2 SVGAGI. This CDR3 is built from 13 residues. Trimming shortened V by 5 bases and J by 5 bases, and 12 bases separated the two germline ends. CDR3 sequence reads: CASSPRAVETQYF. The CDR3 DNA is TGTGCCAGCAGTCCTAGGGCCGTGGAGACCCAGTACTTC.

The chain employs TRBV27 and TRBJ2-3; 8 nucleotides line up with TRBD1. From germline, CDR1 is MNHEY and CDR2 SMNVEV (reference sequence). CDR3 size: 16 residues. With V trimmed by 5 bases and J by 2 bases, 9 bases remained unmatched. CDR3 sequence (DNA): TGTGCCAGCAGTCCACTGGACAGGGCCCCCACAGATACGCAGTATTTT. This translates into CASSPLDRAPTDTQYF.